This T cell receptor beta chain was documented in a study of cytomegalovirus exposure and HLA in healthy donors. Overall study results and limits: In vitro testing confirmed a few CMV-associated chains as specific for CMV antigens.

As concerns this clone: Its specificity is unknown.

The CDR3 spans 14 residues. Trimming removed 6 bases from V and 4 bases from J, with 15 bases in between. Germline V lookup: CDR1 MDHEN, CDR2 SYDVKM. This PCR relied on a set of 60 Vbeta primers and 13 Jbeta primers. Measured with immunoSEQ multiplex PCR; TCRdb has only the in-frame clones, and not every one. The table for this sample gives about 130,000 clones. The sample taken for sequencing was PBMCs. The chain carries TRBV28 and TRBJ1-1; TRBD1 might be the D (5 bases). This receptor was taken from a woman aged 60 to 75 in good health and CMV-seronegative. CDR3 DNA sequence: TGTGCCAGCAGGACCCGCGGGGGTGTCACTGAAGCTTTCTTT. Its translation is CASRTRGGVTEAFF.